Listed below are T cell receptor beta chains from one sample, sequenced in a study of cytomegalovirus exposure and HLA in healthy donors. Measured with immunoSEQ multiplex PCR; TCRdb has only the in-frame clones, and not every one. The sample includes roughly 120,000 clones. The source material was PBMCs. These receptors were obtained from a young man in good health and CMV-seronegative. Both conserved end residues are part of each CDR3. The D gene is left open where the match is weak.

d_call	v_call	j_call	cdr3_nt	cdr3_aa
TRBD1	TRBV5-1	TRBJ1-4	TGCGCCAGCAGCTTCGGACAGGGGACTAATGAAAAACTGTTTTTT	CASSFGQGTNEKLFF
-	TRBV7-9	TRBJ1-1	TGTGCCAGCAGCGTAGGAGGGGGCACTGAAGCTTTCTTT	CASSVGGGTEAFF
-	TRBV6-1	TRBJ2-2	TGTGCCAGCAGTGTACATAACACCGGGGAGCTGTTTTTT	CASSVHNTGELFF
-	TRBV2	TRBJ1-4	TGTGCCAGCAGACCAGGTAGTAGAAGAAAACTGTTTTTT	CASRPGSRRKLFF
TRBD2	TRBV29-1	TRBJ2-5	TGCAGCGTTGAAGTCCCCCCGACTAGCGGAGGACAAGAGACCCAGTACTTC	CSVEVPPTSGGQETQYF
-	TRBV9	TRBJ2-5	TGTGCCAGCAGCGTAGCTCCGACAGCGGGCAAACAAGAGACCCAGTACTTC	CASSVAPTAGKQETQYF
TRBD2	TRBV6-5	TRBJ2-7	TGTGCCAGCAGTTACTCGAGGCTAGCGGCTGAGCAGTACTTC	CASSYSRLAAEQYF
-	TRBV30	TRBJ2-7	TGTGCCTGGAATACTAAGGGGGTGGCCGCTAAGTACTTC	CAWNTKGVAAKYF
TRBD1	TRBV9	TRBJ1-2	TGTGCCAGCAGCGTCGAGGACAGGGGACTTTATGGCTACACCTTC	CASSVEDRGLYGYTF
-	TRBV28	TRBJ1-1	TGTGCCAGCAGTTTACGGGGCACTGAAGCTTTCTTT	CASSLRGTEAFF
TRBD2	TRBV19	TRBJ2-1	TGTGCCAGTATAGCCACTAGCGGGAGGGGGCATGAGCAGTTCTTC	CASIATSGRGHEQFF
-	TRBV30	TRBJ1-1	TGTGCCTGGAGTGTCGGCAGGGGGAACACTGAAGCTTTCTTT	CAWSVGRGNTEAFF
-	TRBV28	TRBJ2-7	TGTGCCAGCAGTTTAATTAGCCCTGGCTCCTACGAGCAGTACTTC	CASSLISPGSYEQYF
-	TRBV18	TRBJ2-3	TGTGCCAGCTCACCAATCCCCCCTTACGAGGCTAGCACAGATACGCAGTATTTT	CASSPIPPYEASTDTQYF
TRBD2	TRBV9	TRBJ2-7	TGTGCCAGCAGCGTAGTACCTGCGGGAGGAGAGCAGTACTTC	CASSVVPAGGEQYF
-	TRBV19	TRBJ1-1	TGTGCCAGTAGCCGACGCCAGGGGCGGGTAGGTAGCACTGAAGCTTTCTTT	CASSRRQGRVGSTEAFF
TRBD1	TRBV2	TRBJ1-5	TGTGCCAGCAGTGTACAGGGGGCTTCTGGTCAGCCCCAGCATTTT	CASSVQGASGQPQHF
TRBD1	TRBV11-2	TRBJ1-2	TGTGCCAGCAGATACCCCGGGACAGGGTCCTCTGGAGGCTACACCTTC	CASRYPGTGSSGGYTF
-	TRBV7-9	TRBJ1-5	TGTGCCAGCAGCTTAGGGGGCATACGAGTAAATCAGCCCCAGCATTTT	CASSLGGIRVNQPQHF
-	TRBV5-1	TRBJ1-1	TGCGCCAGCAGCTCGCAAGGGGCTGAGGCTGCTTTCTTT	CASSSQGAEAAFF
TRBD1	TRBV10-1	TRBJ1-5	TGCGCCAGCAGTGATGGACAGGGGGGTCAGCCCCAGCATTTT	CASSDGQGGQPQHF
TRBD1	TRBV5-4	TRBJ2-1	TGTGCCAGCAGCTTGGAGGGCAGGGGGCGCGACAATGAGCAGTTCTTC	CASSLEGRGRDNEQFF
TRBD2	TRBV10-3	TRBJ2-3	TGTGCCATCAGCTTCGCTAGCGGGGAGATCACAGATACGCAGTATTTT	CAISFASGEITDTQYF
TRBD2	TRBV11-2	TRBJ2-1	TGTGCCAGCAGCTTCAGTGGGAGGGAGTCGCGTGAGCAGTTCTTC	CASSFSGRESREQFF
TRBD1	TRBV25-1	TRBJ2-3	TGTGCCAGCAGTGAGACAGGGGTCCTCAGCACAGATACGCAGTATTTT	CASSETGVLSTDTQYF
TRBD1	TRBV19	TRBJ1-4	TGTGCCAGTAGCCAGGGGGCGCTGACTGAAAAACTGTTTTTT	CASSQGALTEKLFF
TRBD1	TRBV5-1	TRBJ1-2	TGCGCCAGCAGCAGATCTCGGACAGGGAATAACTATGGCTACACCTTC	CASSRSRTGNNYGYTF
TRBD2	TRBV7-8	TRBJ2-3	TGTGCCAGCAGCTTATTGCGGGGGGATAGCACAGATACGCAGTATTTT	CASSLLRGDSTDTQYF
-	TRBV29-1	TRBJ2-5	TGCAGCGTTGACCCCGCGGTGGAAGAGACCCAGTACTTC	CSVDPAVEETQYF
TRBD1	TRBV30	TRBJ1-4	TGTGCCTGGAGTGTGGGACAGGGCCCCCAATATGAAAAACTGTTTTTT	CAWSVGQGPQYEKLFF
-	TRBV11-2	TRBJ2-3	TGTGCCAGCAGCCTCCCCCGGGGTGGGGGCCTAAGCACAGATACGCAGTATTTT	CASSLPRGGGLSTDTQYF
TRBD1	TRBV5-1	TRBJ1-1	TGCGCCAGCAGCCCACCTTCATTAACAGGGGCTCTCTCTGAAGCTTTCTTT	CASSPPSLTGALSEAFF
-	TRBV11-2	TRBJ1-1	TGTGCCAGCAGCCTTACACTAGAAGCTTTCTTT	CASSLTLEAFF
TRBD2	TRBV15	TRBJ2-7	TGTGCCACACGGAGGGAGGGTCAATACGAGCAGTACTTC	CATRREGQYEQYF
-	TRBV11-2	TRBJ2-7	TGTGCCAGCAGCCTAAAGACCTACGAGCAGTACTTC	CASSLKTYEQYF
-	TRBV19	TRBJ2-7	TGTGCCAGTAGTATATCAGCAGGGGAAGAGCAGTACTTC	CASSISAGEEQYF
-	TRBV6-1	TRBJ2-7	TGTGCCAGCAGTGAAAGGGGCGAGCAGTACTTC	CASSERGEQYF
TRBD1	TRBV2	TRBJ1-1	TGTGCCAGCAGTGAAGAAAGACAGGGGAAGGCTGAAGCTTTCTTT	CASSEERQGKAEAFF
-	TRBV18	TRBJ1-5	TGTGCCAGCTCACCCACATGGAACTTCGGGGATGGGGAGCCCCAGCATTTT	CASSPTWNFGDGEPQHF
-	TRBV6-5	TRBJ2-7	TGTGCCAGCAGCCTCTACGAGCAGTACTTC	CASSLYEQYF
-	TRBV5-1	TRBJ1-2	TGCGCCAGCAGCGACACCTCCGGGACTTCGGATGGCTACACCTTC	CASSDTSGTSDGYTF
TRBD1	TRBV6-1	TRBJ2-7	TGTGCCAGCAGTGCGGGCCCTTTGGGACAGGGGGTCTACGAGCAGTACTTC	CASSAGPLGQGVYEQYF
-	TRBV7-9	TRBJ1-2	TGTGCCAGCAGCTTATCGGTAGCGAACTATGGCTACACCTTC	CASSLSVANYGYTF
TRBD2	TRBV12-5	TRBJ2-1	TGTGCTAGTGCTACTAGCGGCTACAATGAGCAGTTCTTC	CASATSGYNEQFF
TRBD1	TRBV28	TRBJ1-5	TGTGCCAGCAGTCCGTGGACAGGGGACCAGCCCCAGCATTTT	CASSPWTGDQPQHF
TRBD1	TRBV15	TRBJ2-5	TGTGCCACCAGCAGCGTCCCGGGACAGGGTCAAGAGACCCAGTACTTC	CATSSVPGQGQETQYF
-	TRBV6-1	TRBJ1-5	TGTGCCAGCAGCGGGGATGGAGCCCCCAATCAGCCCCAGCATTTT	CASSGDGAPNQPQHF
-	TRBV27	TRBJ1-5	TGTGCCAGCAAATCGGACCGGAGGAGCAATCAGCCCCAGCATTTT	CASKSDRRSNQPQHF
-	TRBV2	TRBJ2-2	TGTGCCAGCCTCGGCGGGTTACAAACTAAGGGGGAGCTGTTTTTT	CASLGGLQTKGELFF
-	TRBV28	TRBJ1-1	TGTGCCAGCACCCTTATTACCCCCACTTTTCTTAGCACTGAAGCTTTCTTT	CASTLITPTFLSTEAFF
TRBD1	TRBV27	TRBJ1-5	TGTGCCAGCAGCCCCGGGACAGGCTCCGGGGCCCAGCATTTT	CASSPGTGSGAQHF
-	TRBV28	TRBJ2-3	TGTGCCAGCTGGAGCCATCCAGATACGCAGTATTTT	CASWSHPDTQYF
TRBD2	TRBV5-1	TRBJ2-3	TGCGCCAGCAGCTTAGCGGGAGTTGCAGATACGCAGTATTTT	CASSLAGVADTQYF
-	TRBV25-1	TRBJ1-2	TGTGCCAGCAGTGAATCGGGAAGGCCCTACTATGGCCACACCTTC	CASSESGRPYYGHTF